This TCR beta chain was captured by sequencing in a study of type 1 regulatory T cells. As for the study in general: An in vitro protocol generated T-allo10, a Tr1-enriched, alloantigen-specific CD4 T cell product. General study points: Compared with non-Tr1 cells, Tr1 cells showed a narrower TCR repertoire.

TCRdb independently ran MiXCR on the reads; one entry per CDR3 protein. This repertoire shows about 42,000 distinct CDR3 sequences, 12% found once; its top ten account for approximately 8%. This clonotype was seen only a few times. Its target is not known. The CDR3 consists of 10 residues. Trimming cost V 4 bases and J 4 bases, with 3 bases left between them. Germline V lookup: CDR1 SGHRS, CDR2 YFSETQ. The receptor comes from a human donor in good health. The rearrangement joins TRBV5-1 to TRBJ2-7; D gene uncertain. Sequencing was carried out using cultured non-Tr1 T cells, either the whole culture or a sorted T cell fraction (not recorded which). The CDR3 reads CASSLYEQYF. The DNA for the CDR3 is TGCGCCAGCAGCCTTTACGAGCAGTACTTC.